The 3 T cell receptor beta chains reported below all come from one sample, sequenced in a study of T cell responses to AZD1222 COVID-19 vaccine. Sequencing was performed with immunoSEQ multiplex PCR; in TCRdb, only in-frame clones are kept and a portion is missing. The sample yields under 150,000 clones, approximately 89% seen once. The material was peripheral blood, obtained on day 0 of AZD1222 vaccination. Receptor source: an adult in good health.

CDR3 region: CASSLTVDSYTEAFF. The CDR3 coding sequence is TGTGCCAGCAGCTTAACCGTTGACAGTTACACTGAAGCTTTCTTT. The genes are TRBV7-3 and TRBJ1-1, with D possibly matching TRBD1 (5 bases). Per the germline V gene, CDR1 is SGHTA and CDR2 is FQGTGA. Trimming left V 0 bases short and J 3 bases short, with 11 bases between. The CDR3 totals 15 residues.

This clone was detected only once. The rearrangement uses TRBV14 and TRBJ2-7; D might be TRBD2 (6 bases). Germline CDR1 and CDR2: SGHDN and FVKESK. Trimming shortened V by 4 bases and J by 9 bases, and 22 bases separated the two germline ends. This CDR3 contains 15 residues. This chain's CDR3 is CASSLQRAGTAGQYF. The CDR3 bases are TGTGCCAGCAGCCTCCAGCGGGCCGGGACTGCCGGGCAGTACTTC.

The chain uses TRBV6-5 and TRBJ1-2; a weak D match, TRBD1 (5 bases). The CDR3 has 16 amino acids. Germline CDR1 MNHEY, CDR2 SVGAGI. V lost 0 bases, J lost 0 bases, and 11 bases lay in between. DNA of the CDR3: TGTGCCAGCAGTTACTCTGGGGGTATAGCTAACTATGGCTACACCTTC. This sequence encodes CASSYSGGIANYGYTF.